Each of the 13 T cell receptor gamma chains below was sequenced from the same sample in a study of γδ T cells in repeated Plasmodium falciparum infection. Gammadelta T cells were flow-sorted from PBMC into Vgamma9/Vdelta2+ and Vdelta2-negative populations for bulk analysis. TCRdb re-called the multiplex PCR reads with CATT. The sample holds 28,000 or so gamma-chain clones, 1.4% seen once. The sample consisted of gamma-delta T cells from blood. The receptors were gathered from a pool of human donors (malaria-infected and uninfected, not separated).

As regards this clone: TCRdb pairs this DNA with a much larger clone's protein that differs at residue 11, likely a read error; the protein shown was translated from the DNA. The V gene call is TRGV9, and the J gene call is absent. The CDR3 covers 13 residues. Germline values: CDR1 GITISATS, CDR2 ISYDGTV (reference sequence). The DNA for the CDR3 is TGTGCCTTGTGGGCCCGACTTTATTATAAGGAACTCTTT. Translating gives CALWARLYYKELF.

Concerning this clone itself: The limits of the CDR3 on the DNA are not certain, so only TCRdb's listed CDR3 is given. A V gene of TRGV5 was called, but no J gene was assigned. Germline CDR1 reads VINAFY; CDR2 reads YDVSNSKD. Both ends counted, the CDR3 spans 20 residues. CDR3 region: CATWDRPTVIRNSLAVEQHF.

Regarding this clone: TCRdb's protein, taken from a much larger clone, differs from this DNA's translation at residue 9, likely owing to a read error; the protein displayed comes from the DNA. The CDR3, as DNA: TGTGCCTTGTGGGAGGTATCCCAAAGGCTATCGAATTATTATAAGAAACTCTTT. Its translation: CALWEVSQRLSNYYKKLF. V and J are TRGV9 and TRGJ1 or TRGJ2. TCRdb records no J gene; here it was assigned by comparing the DNA to germline. The V gene end was trimmed by 1 base and the J gene end by 0 bases; junction bases not matched to a gene: 15. The germline V gene has CDR1 GITISATS and CDR2 ISYDGTV (reference sequence). The CDR3 is 18 amino acids.

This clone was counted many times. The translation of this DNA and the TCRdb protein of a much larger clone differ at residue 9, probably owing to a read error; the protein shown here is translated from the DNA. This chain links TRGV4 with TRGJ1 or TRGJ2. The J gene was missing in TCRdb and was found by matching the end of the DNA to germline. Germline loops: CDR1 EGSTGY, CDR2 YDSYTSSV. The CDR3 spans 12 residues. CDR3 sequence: CATWDGHYEKLF. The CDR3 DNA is TGTGCCACCTGGGATGGGCATTATGAGAAACTCTTT.

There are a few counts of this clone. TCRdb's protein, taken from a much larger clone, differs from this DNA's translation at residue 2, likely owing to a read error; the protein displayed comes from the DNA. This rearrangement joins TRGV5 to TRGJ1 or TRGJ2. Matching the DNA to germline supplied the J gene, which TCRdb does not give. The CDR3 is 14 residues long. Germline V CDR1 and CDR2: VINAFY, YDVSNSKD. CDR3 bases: TGTACCACCTGGGACAGGCCGGCGAATTATAAGAAACTCTTT. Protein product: CTTWDRPANYKKLF.

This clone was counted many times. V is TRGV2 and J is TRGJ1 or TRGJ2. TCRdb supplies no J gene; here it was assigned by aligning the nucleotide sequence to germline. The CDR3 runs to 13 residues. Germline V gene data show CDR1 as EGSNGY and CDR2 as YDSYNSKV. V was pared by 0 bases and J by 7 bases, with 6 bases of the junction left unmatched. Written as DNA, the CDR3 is TGTGCCACCTGGGACGGGCTCCACTATAAGAAACTCTTT. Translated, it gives CATWDGLHYKKLF.

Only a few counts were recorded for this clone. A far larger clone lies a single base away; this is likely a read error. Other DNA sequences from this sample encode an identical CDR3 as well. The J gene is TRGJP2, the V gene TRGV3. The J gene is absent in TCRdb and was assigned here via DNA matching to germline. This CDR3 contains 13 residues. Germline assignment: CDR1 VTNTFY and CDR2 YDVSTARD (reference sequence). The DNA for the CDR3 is TGCGCCACCTGGGACGAGGGGGGCTGGATCAAGACGTTT. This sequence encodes CATWDEGGWIKTF.

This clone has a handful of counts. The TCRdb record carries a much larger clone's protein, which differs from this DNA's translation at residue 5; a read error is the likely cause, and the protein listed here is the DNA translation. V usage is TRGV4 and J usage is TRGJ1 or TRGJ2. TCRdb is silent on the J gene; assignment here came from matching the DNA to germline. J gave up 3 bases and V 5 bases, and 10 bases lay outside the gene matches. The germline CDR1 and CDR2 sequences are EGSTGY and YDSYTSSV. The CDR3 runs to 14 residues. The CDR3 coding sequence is TGTGCCACCTGGGGTGATAGAATTTATTATAAGAAACTCTTT. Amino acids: CATWGDRIYYKKLF.

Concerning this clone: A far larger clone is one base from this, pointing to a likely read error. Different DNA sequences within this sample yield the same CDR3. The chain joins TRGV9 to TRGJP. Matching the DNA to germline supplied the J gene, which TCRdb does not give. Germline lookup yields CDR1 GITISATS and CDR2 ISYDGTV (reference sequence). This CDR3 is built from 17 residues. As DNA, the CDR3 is TGTGCCCTGTGGGAAAGGGGGGATATGTTGGGCAAAAAAATCAAGGTATTT. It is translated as CALWERGDMLGKKIKVF.

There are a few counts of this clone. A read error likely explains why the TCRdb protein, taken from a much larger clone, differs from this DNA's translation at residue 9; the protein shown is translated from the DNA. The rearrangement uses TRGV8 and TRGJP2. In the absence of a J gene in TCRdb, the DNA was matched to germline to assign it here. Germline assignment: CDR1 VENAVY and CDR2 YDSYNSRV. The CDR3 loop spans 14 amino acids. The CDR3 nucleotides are TGTGCCACCTGGGATAAGAGTAGTGTTTGGATCAAGACGTTT. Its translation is CATWDKSSVWIKTF.

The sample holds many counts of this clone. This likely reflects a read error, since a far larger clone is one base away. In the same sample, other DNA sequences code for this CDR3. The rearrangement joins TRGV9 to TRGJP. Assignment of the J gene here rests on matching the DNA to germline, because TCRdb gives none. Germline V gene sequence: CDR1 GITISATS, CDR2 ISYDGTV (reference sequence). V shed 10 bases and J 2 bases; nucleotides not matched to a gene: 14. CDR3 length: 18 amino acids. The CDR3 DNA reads TGTGCCTTATGGCAGGTGAGCCGGCAAGAGTTGGGCAAAAAAATCAAGGTATTT. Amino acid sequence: CALWQVSRQELGKKIKVF.

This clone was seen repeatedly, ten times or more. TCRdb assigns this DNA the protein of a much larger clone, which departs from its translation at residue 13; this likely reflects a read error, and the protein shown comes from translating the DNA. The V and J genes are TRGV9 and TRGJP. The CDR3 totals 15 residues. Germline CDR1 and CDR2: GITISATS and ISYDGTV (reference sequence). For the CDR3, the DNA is TGTGCCTTGTGGGAGGATCGGTTGGGCAAAAAAATCATGGTATTT. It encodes CALWEDRLGKKIMVF.

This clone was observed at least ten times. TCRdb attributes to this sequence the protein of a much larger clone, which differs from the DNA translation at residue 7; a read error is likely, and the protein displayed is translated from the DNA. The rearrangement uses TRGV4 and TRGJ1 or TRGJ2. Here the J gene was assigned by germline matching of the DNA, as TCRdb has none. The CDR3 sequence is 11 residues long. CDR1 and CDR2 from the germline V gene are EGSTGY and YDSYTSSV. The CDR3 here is CATWDYHKKLF. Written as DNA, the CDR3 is TGTGCCACCTGGGATTATCATAAGAAACTCTTT.